A selection of T cell receptor beta chains follows, all from one sample in a study of post-analysis software for immune sequencing data. TCRdb independently ran MiXCR on the PCR reads; one entry per CDR3 protein. The sample holds hundreds of thousands of distinct CDR3 sequences, roughly 45% seen once. Sequenced input: blood. The receptors here all came from a girl aged 10-17 years with multiple sclerosis. Each CDR3 is given with its conserved first and last residue. The D gene is left open where the match is weak. Size tells how often a clone was seen (once, few, many) or the class of an expanded clone, and some rows leave it out.

V,J,size,D,DNA,CDR3
TRBV6-1,TRBJ2-5,few,TRBD2,TGTGCCAGCAGTCCGGGGGGGGGAAGGTTGGAGACCCAGTACTTC,CASSPGGGRLETQYF
TRBV12-3/TRBV12-4,TRBJ2-1,NA,NA,TGTGCCAGCAAGGGGGGCTGGGTCTACAATGAGCAGTTCTTC,CASKGGWVYNEQFF
TRBV7-3,TRBJ1-2,NA,NA,TGTGCCAGCAGCTTAGGGCTAGCAAACAGGGACTATGGCTACACCTTC,CASSLGLANRDYGYTF
TRBV5-5,TRBJ1-5,NA,NA,TGTGCCAGCAGCTTGTCAGGGAACAGACATCAGCCCCAGCATTTT,CASSLSGNRHQPQHF
TRBV6-1,TRBJ1-5,once,NA,TGTGCCAGCAGTGAACAACAGTATAGCAATCAGCCCCAGCATTTT,CASSEQQYSNQPQHF
TRBV21-1,TRBJ2-7,few,NA,TGTGCCAGCAATTTTCGGGGCAGGGCCATTTCCTACGAGCAGTACTTC,CASNFRGRAISYEQYF
TRBV29-1,TRBJ1-5,NA,NA,TGCAGCGTCGTGGACAGACCCAATCAGCCCCAGCATTTT,CSVVDRPNQPQHF
TRBV5-1,TRBJ2-1,NA,TRBD2,TGCGCCAGTAAGTGGCTAGCGGGAGCCGACAATGAGCAGTTCTTC,CASKWLAGADNEQFF
TRBV30,TRBJ2-3,NA,TRBD2,TGTGCCTGGGGAGCGGGGGGCCGGGATACGCAGTATTTT,CAWGAGGRDTQYF
TRBV20-1,TRBJ2-4,few,NA,TGCAGTGCCCCGGCCGCGACTCTCAAAAACATTCAGTACTTC,CSAPAATLKNIQYF
TRBV12-3/TRBV12-4,TRBJ2-1,NA,NA,TGTGCCAGCAGTTTTTCTTCAGGGGAGGATGAGCAGTTCTTC,CASSFSSGEDEQFF
TRBV7-6,TRBJ1-2,NA,NA,TGTGCCAGCAGCTTAAATCGACAGGGCTACACCTTC,CASSLNRQGYTF
TRBV12-3/TRBV12-4,TRBJ2-7,few,TRBD2,TGTGCCAGCAGTTATTCCCCCTTCCGGGAGGGTTCCTACGAGCAGTACTTC,CASSYSPFREGSYEQYF
TRBV12-3/TRBV12-4,TRBJ2-4,NA,TRBD2,TGTGCGTCGACTAGCGGGCCCCTGACGGGGGAGCAGTACTTC,CASTSGPLTGEQYF
TRBV6-1,TRBJ1-2,NA,NA,TGTGCCAGCAGTGATCCGAGACTGAATGGCTACACCTTC,CASSDPRLNGYTF
TRBV28,TRBJ2-7,NA,NA,TGTGCCAGCAGTTTACCTCAGTACGAGCAGTACTTC,CASSLPQYEQYF
TRBV4-1,TRBJ1-5,NA,TRBD1,TGCGCCAGCAGCCAAGGGGGACAGGGGGCCTTATACAATCAGCCCCAGCATTTT,CASSQGGQGALYNQPQHF
TRBV10-2,TRBJ1-6,NA,NA,TGCGCCAGCAGTGAGTGGACAGCTAATTCACCCCTCCACTTT,CASSEWTANSPLHF
TRBV12-3/TRBV12-4,TRBJ2-4,NA,NA,TGTGCCAGCAGCTCCGCAAGTAGGTCCAAAAACATTCAGTACTTC,CASSSASRSKNIQYF
TRBV5-1,TRBJ2-5,NA,TRBD2,TGCGCCAGCAGCAGCGGGAGGGCCTTAGAGACCCAGTACTTC,CASSSGRALETQYF
TRBV13,TRBJ2-7,NA,TRBD2,TGTGCCAGCAGCACTCGGGGAGGGACCTACGAGCAGTACTTC,CASSTRGGTYEQYF
TRBV3-1,TRBJ1-2,once,TRBD1,TGTGCCAGCGGCCAGGACAGGTCCTCAGCTAACTATGGCTACACCTTC,CASGQDRSSANYGYTF
TRBV12-3/TRBV12-4,TRBJ2-5,NA,NA,TGTGCCAGCAGTTTACTAGAGGAAGAGACCCAGTACTTC,CASSLLEEETQYF
TRBV6-5,TRBJ2-3,NA,TRBD1,TGTGCCACTAGGCGGGACAGGATGACAGATACGCAGTATTTT,CATRRDRMTDTQYF
TRBV20-1,TRBJ2-5,NA,TRBD2,TGCAGTGCTAGAGCTGGCGGGAGCAGCCAAGAGACCCAGTACTTC,CSARAGGSSQETQYF
TRBV7-3,TRBJ2-3,NA,NA,TGTGCCAGCAGCCCCAAGGCACAGCGCACAGATACGCAGTATTTT,CASSPKAQRTDTQYF
TRBV10-3,TRBJ2-7,few,TRBD1,TGTGCCATCAGGAACAGGGACAGCAGCTCCTACGAGCAGTACTTC,CAIRNRDSSSYEQYF
TRBV5-1,TRBJ2-6,NA,NA,TGCGCCAGCAACACCGAGGGGTCCGGGGCCAACGTCCTGACTTTC,CASNTEGSGANVLTF
TRBV6-5,TRBJ1-2,NA,TRBD1,TGTGCCAGCAGCCCTCACAGGGGATGGGACTATGGCTACACCTTC,CASSPHRGWDYGYTF
TRBV3-1,TRBJ2-2,NA,TRBD2,TGTGCCAGCTTGGGACTAGCGGGAGGGCCGGGAACCGGGGAGCTGTTTTTT,CASLGLAGGPGTGELFF
TRBV7-2,TRBJ1-1,NA,NA,TGTGCCAGCAGCAGAGGCAGAATCGCTGAAGCTTTCTTT,CASSRGRIAEAFF
TRBV20-1,TRBJ2-7,NA,TRBD1,TGCAGTGCTAGAAGAGACAGGGGATCCTACGAGCAGTACTTC,CSARRDRGSYEQYF
TRBV5-1,TRBJ1-1,NA,NA,TGCGCCAGCAGTTTCCTGGGGCCACCCGGAGACGAAGCTTTCTTT,CASSFLGPPGDEAFF
TRBV4-1,TRBJ2-3,NA,NA,TGCGCCAGCAGCCAAGATCACGGGTCAGATACGCAGTATTTT,CASSQDHGSDTQYF
TRBV5-6,TRBJ2-3,NA,TRBD2,TGTGCCAGCAGCTTGGCGACTAGCGGGAGGGCCGGAGATACGCAGTATTTT,CASSLATSGRAGDTQYF
TRBV10-1,TRBJ2-5,NA,NA,TGCGCCAGCAGTGAGTCCGATAAGGGGAAAGAGACCCAGTACTTC,CASSESDKGKETQYF
TRBV5-5,TRBJ2-3,few,NA,TGTGCCAGCAGCTTGGGAGGAGGGGGAAGAGATACGCAGTATTTT,CASSLGGGGRDTQYF
TRBV28,TRBJ2-3,NA,NA,TGTGCCAGCAGTGGGTCACACCGACAAGGCACAGATACGCAGTATTTT,CASSGSHRQGTDTQYF
TRBV5-5,TRBJ1-2,NA,TRBD1,TGTGCCAGCAGCTCTCCCGGGACAGGCTATGGCTACACCTTC,CASSSPGTGYGYTF
TRBV29-1,TRBJ2-1,NA,NA,TGCAGCGTGGGGGGAGGTGAGCAGTTCTTC,CSVGGGEQFF
TRBV7-6,TRBJ2-7,NA,TRBD1,TGTGCCAGCAGCCCGCGGACAGGGGAAGGTTACGAGCAGTACTTC,CASSPRTGEGYEQYF
TRBV7-2,TRBJ2-7,NA,TRBD2,TGTGCCAGCAGCTTAGCAGGGCCCCTAGCGGGATTGACCTACGAGCAGTACTTC,CASSLAGPLAGLTYEQYF